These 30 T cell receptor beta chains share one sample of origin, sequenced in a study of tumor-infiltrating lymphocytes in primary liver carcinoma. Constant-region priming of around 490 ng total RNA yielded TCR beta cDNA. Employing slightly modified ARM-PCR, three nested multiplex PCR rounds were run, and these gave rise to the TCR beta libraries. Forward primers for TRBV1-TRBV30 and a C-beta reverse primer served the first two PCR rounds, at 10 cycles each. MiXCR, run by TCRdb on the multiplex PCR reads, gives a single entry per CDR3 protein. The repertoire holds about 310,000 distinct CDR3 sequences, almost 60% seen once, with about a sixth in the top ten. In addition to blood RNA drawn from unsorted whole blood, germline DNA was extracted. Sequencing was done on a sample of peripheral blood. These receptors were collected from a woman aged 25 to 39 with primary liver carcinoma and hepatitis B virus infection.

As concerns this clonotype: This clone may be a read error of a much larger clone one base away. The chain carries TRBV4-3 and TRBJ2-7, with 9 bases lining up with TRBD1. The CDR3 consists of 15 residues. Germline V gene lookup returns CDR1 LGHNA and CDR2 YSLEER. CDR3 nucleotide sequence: TGCGCCAGCAGCCAAGCGGGACAGGGCTCCTACGAGCAGTGCTTC. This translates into CASSQAGQGSYEQCF.

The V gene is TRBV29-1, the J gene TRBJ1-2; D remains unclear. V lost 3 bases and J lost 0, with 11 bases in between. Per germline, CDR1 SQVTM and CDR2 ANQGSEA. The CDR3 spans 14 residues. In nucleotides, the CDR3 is TGCAGCGTTGAGCCTTATGGGACTAACTATGGCTACACCTTC. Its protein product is CSVEPYGTNYGYTF.

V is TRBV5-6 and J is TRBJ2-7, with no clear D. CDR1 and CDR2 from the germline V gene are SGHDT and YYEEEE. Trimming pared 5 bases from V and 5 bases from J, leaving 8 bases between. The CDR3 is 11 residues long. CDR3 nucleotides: TGTGCCAGCAGGGCAGTGAACGAGCAGTACTTC. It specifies CASRAVNEQYF.

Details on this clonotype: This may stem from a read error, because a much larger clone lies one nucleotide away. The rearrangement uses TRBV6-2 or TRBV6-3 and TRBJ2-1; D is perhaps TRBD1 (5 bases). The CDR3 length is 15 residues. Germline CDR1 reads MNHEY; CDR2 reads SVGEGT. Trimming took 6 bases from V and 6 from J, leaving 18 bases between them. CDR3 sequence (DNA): TGTGCCAGCAGCCAGGGTGTTGATCCCCTCAATGAGCAGTTCTTC. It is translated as CASSQGVDPLNEQFF.

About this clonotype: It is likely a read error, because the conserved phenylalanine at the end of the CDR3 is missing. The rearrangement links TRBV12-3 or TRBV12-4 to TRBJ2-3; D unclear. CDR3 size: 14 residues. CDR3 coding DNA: TGTGCCAGCAGTTTTTGTCGTAGCATAGATACGCAGTATCTT. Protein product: CASSFCRSIDTQYL.

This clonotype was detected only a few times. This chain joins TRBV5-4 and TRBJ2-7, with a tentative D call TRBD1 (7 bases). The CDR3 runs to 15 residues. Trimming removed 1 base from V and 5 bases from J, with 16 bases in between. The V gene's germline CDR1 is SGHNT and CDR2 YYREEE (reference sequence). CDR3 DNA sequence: TGTGCCAGCAGCTTGCAGGGGGGACGGTATCACGAGCAGTACTTC. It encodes CASSLQGGRYHEQYF.

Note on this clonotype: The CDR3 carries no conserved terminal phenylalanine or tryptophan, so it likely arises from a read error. The CDR3 loop is CASSTIGQEASEQFL. The DNA of the CDR3 is TGTGCCAGCAGTACCATAGGACAGGAGGCATCGGAGCAGTTCCTC. The V and J genes are TRBV11-2 and TRBJ2-1; 7 positions match TRBD1. Looked up from germline, CDR1 is SGHAT and CDR2 is FQNNGV. The length of the CDR3 is 15 residues. V lost 6 bases, J lost 10 bases, and 15 bases stayed unmatched.

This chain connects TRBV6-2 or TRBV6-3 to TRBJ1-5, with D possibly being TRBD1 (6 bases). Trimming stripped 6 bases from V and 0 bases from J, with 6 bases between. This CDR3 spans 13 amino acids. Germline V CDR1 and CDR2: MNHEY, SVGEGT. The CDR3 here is CASRGASNQPQHF. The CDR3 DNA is TGTGCCAGCAGGGGGGCTAGCAATCAGCCCCAGCATTTT.

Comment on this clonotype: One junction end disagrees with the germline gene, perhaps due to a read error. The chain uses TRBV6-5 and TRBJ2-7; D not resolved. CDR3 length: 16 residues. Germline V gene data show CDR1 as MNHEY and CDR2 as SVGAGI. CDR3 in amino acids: CVSSYTASASSYEQYF. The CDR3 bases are TGTGTCAGCAGTTACACCGCGTCAGCGAGCTCCTACGAGCAGTACTTC.

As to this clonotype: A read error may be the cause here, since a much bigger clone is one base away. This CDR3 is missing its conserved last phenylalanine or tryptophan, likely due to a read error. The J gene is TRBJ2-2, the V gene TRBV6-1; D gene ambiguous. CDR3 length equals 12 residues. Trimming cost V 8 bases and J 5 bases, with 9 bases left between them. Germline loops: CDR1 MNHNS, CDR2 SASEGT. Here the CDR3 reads CASRWGTGELFY. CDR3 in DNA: TGTGCCAGCCGCTGGGGTACCGGGGAGCTGTTTTAT.

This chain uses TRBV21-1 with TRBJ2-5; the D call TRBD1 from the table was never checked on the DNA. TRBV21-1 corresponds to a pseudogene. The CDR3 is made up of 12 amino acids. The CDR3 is CASLQGWETQYF. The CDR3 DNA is TGTGCCAGTCTTCAGGGTTGGGAGACCCAGTACTTC.

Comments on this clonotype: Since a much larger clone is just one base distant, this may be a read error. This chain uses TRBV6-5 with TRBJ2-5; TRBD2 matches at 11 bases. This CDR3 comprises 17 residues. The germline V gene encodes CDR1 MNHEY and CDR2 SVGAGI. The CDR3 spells CTSSYSPGLAVQETQYF. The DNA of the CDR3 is TGTACCAGCAGTTACTCGCCGGGACTAGCGGTACAAGAGACCCAGTACTTC.

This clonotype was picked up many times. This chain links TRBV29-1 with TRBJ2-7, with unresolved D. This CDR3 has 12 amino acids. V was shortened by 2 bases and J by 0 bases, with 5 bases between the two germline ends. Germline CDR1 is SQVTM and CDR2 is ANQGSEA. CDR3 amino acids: CSVETDSYEQYF. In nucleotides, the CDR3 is TGCAGCGTTGAAACAGACTCCTACGAGCAGTACTTC.

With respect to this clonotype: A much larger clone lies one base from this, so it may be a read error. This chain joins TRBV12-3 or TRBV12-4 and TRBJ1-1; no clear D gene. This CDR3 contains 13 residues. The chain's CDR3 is CACSSTENTEAFF. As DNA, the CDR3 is TGTGCCTGCAGTTCGACCGAGAACACTGAAGCTTTCTTT.

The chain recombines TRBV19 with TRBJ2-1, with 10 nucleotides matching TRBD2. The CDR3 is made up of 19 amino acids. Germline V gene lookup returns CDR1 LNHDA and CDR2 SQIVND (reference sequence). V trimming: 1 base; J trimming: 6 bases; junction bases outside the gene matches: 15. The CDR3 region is CASSIAPSSGRSWFNEQFF. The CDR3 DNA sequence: TGTGCCAGTAGTATAGCCCCTTCTAGCGGGAGAAGTTGGTTCAATGAGCAGTTCTTC.

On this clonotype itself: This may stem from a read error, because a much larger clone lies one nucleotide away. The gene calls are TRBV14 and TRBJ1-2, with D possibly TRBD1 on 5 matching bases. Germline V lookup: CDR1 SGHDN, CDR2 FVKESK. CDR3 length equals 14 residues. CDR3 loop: CARSQRGANYGYTF. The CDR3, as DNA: TGTGCCAGAAGCCAGAGGGGCGCTAACTATGGCTACACCTTC.

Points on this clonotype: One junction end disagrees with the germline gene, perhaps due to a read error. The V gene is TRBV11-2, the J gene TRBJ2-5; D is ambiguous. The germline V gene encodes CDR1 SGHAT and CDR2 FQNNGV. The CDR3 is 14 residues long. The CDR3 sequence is CAGSPPSLRETQYF. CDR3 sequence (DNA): TGTGCCGGCAGCCCCCCCTCTCTCCGGGAGACCCAGTACTTC.

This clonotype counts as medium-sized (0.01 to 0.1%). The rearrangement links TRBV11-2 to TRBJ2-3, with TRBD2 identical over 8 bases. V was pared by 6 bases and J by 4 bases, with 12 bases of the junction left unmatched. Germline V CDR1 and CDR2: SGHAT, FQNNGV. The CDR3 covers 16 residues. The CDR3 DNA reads TGTGCCAGCAGGGCAGAACTAGCGGCCCTTGCAGATACGCAGTATTTT. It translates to CASRAELAALADTQYF. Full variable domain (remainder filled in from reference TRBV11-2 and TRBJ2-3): EAGVAQSPRYKIIEKRQSVAFWCNPISGHATLYWYQQILGQGPKLLIQFQNNGVVDDSQLPKDRFSAERLKGVDSTLKIQPAKLEDSAVYLCASRAELAALADTQYFGPGTRLTVL.

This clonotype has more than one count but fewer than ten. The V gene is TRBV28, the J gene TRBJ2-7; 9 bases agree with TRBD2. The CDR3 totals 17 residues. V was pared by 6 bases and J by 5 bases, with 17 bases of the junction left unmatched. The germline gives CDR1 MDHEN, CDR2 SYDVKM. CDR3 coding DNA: TGTGCCAGCAGAACTACAGCGAATCTAGCGGGAAGGCACGAGCAGTACTTC. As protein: CASRTTANLAGRHEQYF.

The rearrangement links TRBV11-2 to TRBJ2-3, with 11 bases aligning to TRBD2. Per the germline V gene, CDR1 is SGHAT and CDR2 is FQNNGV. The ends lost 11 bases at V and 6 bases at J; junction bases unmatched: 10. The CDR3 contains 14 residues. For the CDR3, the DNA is TGTGCCGACGGGCTAGCGGGAGGTGCGGATACGCAGTATTTT. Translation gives CADGLAGGADTQYF.

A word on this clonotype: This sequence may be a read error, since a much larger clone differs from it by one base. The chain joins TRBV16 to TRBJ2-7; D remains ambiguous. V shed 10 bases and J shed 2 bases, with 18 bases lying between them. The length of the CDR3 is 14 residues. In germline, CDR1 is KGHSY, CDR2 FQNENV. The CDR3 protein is CANGKPGSPYEQYF. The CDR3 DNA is TGTGCCAACGGAAAACCGGGCTCCCCCTACGAGCAGTACTTC.

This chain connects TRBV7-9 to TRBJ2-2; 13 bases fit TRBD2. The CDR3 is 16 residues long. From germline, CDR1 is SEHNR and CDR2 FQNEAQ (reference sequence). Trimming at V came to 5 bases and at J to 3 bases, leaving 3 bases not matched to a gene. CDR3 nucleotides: TGTGCCAGCAGCCCCGGGACTAGCGGGGACACCGGGGAGCTGTTTTTT. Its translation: CASSPGTSGDTGELFF.

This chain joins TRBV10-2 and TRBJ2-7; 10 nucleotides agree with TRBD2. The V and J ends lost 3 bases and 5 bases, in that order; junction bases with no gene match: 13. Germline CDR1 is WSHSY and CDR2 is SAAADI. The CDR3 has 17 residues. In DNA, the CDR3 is TGCGCCAGCAGTGAAGGAACCCGAGCGGGAGGGCGGGACGAGCAGTACTTC. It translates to CASSEGTRAGGRDEQYF.

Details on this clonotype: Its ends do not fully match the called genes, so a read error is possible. The CDR3 coding sequence is TGTGCCAGCAGCCATTCTTTCCGGCAGAGCTCCTACAATGGGCAGTTCTTC. Translation: CASSHSFRQSSYNGQFF. The rearrangement links TRBV4-2 to TRBJ2-1; no clear D gene. Germline V CDR1 and CDR2: LGHNA, YNFKEQ. The CDR3 sequence is 17 residues long.

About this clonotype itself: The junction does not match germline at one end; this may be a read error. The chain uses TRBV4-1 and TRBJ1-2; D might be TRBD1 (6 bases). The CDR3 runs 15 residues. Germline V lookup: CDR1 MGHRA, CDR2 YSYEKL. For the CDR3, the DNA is TGCACCAGCAGCCAGCCGTCCAGGGGCGGGGATGGCTACACCTTC. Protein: CTSSQPSRGGDGYTF.

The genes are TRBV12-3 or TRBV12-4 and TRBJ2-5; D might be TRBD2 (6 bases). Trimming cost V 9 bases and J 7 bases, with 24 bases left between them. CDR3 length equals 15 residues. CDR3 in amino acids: CASSTYTGSKATQYF. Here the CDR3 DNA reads TGTGCCAGTAGCACCTACACCGGGAGCAAAGCGACCCAGTACTTC.

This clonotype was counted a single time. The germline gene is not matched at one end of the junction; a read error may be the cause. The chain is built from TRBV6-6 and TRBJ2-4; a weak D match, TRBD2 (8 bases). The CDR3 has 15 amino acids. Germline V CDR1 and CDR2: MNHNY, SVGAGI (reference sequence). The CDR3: CTSKWTSSRGDIQYF. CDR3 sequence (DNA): TGTACCAGCAAATGGACTAGCAGCAGGGGGGACATTCAGTACTTC.

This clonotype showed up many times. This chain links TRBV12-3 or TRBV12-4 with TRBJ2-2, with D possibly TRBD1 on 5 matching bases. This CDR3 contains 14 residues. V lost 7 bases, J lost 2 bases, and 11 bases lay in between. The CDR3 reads CASTLRGNTGELFF. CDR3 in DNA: TGTGCCAGCACCCTTAGGGGAAACACCGGGGAGCTGTTTTTT.

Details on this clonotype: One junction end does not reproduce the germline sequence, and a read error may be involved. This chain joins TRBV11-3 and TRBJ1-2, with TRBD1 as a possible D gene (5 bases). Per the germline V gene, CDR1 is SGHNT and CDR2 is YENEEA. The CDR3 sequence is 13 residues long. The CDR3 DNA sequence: TGTGACAGCAGCTTACATGGGGCCAGAGGCTACACCTTC. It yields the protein CDSSLHGARGYTF.

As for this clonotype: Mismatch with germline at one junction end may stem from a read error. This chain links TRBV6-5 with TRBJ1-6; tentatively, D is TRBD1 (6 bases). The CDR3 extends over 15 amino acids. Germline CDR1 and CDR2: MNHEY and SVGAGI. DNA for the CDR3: TGTGCCAGCAGCAGGGACATCCCTGGGGATTCACCCCCCCACTTT. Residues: CASSRDIPGDSPPHF.